The rows below give T cell receptor beta chains drawn from one sample of a study of cytomegalovirus exposure and HLA in healthy donors. Clones were read by immunoSEQ multiplex PCR, and TCRdb kept only the in-frame ones, dropping some. The sample's table shows approximately 100,000 clones. Sequenced: PBMCs. The receptors here all came from a man aged 50 to 60 in good health and CMV-seronegative. CDR3s include the opening cysteine and the closing phenylalanine or tryptophan. A D gene is named only where the DNA matches it firmly.

v_call,d_call,j_call,cdr3_aa,cdr3_nt
TRBV2,.,TRBJ1-5,CASSEAGRGQPQHF,TGTGCCAGCAGTGAAGCCGGTCGGGGACAGCCCCAGCATTTT
TRBV2,.,TRBJ2-7,CASSLGGNEQYF,TGTGCCAGCAGTCTCGGAGGGAACGAGCAGTACTTC
TRBV7-9,.,TRBJ2-7,CASSPRTASYEQYF,TGTGCCAGCAGCCCAAGGACAGCCTCCTACGAGCAGTACTTC
TRBV19,TRBD2,TRBJ2-7,CASSIWLAGGYEQYF,TGTGCCAGTAGTATATGGCTAGCGGGAGGATACGAGCAGTACTTC
TRBV5-6,TRBD1,TRBJ1-2,CASSLVGQGYGYTF,TGTGCCAGCAGCTTGGTGGGACAGGGCTATGGCTACACCTTC
TRBV6-6,.,TRBJ1-5,CASSYSIQPQHF,TGTGCCAGCAGTTACTCAATACAGCCCCAGCATTTT
TRBV7-9,.,TRBJ1-2,CASSAAGSPAGYTF,TGTGCCAGCAGCGCAGCCGGGAGCCCTGCGGGCTACACCTTC
TRBV7-9,.,TRBJ1-2,CASSLFTNYGYTF,TGTGCCAGCAGCTTATTTACTAACTATGGCTACACCTTC
TRBV11-3,.,TRBJ2-7,CASSLRQTSYEQYF,TGTGCCAGCAGCTTGAGACAGACTTCCTACGAGCAGTACTTC
TRBV4-1,TRBD2,TRBJ2-5,CASSQVISSGQHQETQYF,TGCGCCAGCAGCCAAGTAATCAGTAGCGGGCAACACCAAGAGACCCAGTACTTC
TRBV4-3,.,TRBJ2-7,CASSLEGGGEHEQYF,TGCGCCAGCAGCTTGGAAGGCGGAGGGGAACACGAGCAGTACTTC
TRBV5-1,TRBD2,TRBJ2-3,CASSLGLAGGSDTQYF,TGCGCCAGCAGCTTGGGACTAGCGGGGGGCAGCGATACGCAGTATTTT
TRBV19,.,TRBJ1-2,CASSNRYGYTF,TGTGCCAGTAGCAACAGATATGGCTACACCTTC
TRBV12-5,TRBD2,TRBJ2-3,CASGTGGSTDTQYF,TGTGCTAGTGGTACGGGGGGTAGCACAGATACGCAGTATTTT
TRBV11-2,.,TRBJ1-4,CASSQSARDNEKLFF,TGTGCCAGCAGCCAGAGTGCCAGGGATAATGAAAAACTGTTTTTT
TRBV7-9,.,TRBJ1-2,CASSLGQSYTF,TGTGCCAGCAGCTTAGGACAGAGCTACACCTTC
TRBV12-5,.,TRBJ2-3,CASGLGLSTRDTQYF,TGTGCTAGTGGTTTGGGACTCTCGACTCGGGATACGCAGTATTTT
TRBV5-1,TRBD2,TRBJ2-7,CASSLGGLAGVDEQYF,TGCGCCAGCAGCTTGGGTGGACTAGCGGGAGTAGACGAGCAGTACTTC
TRBV7-3,.,TRBJ2-1,CASSPRGRSGSYNEQFF,TGTGCCAGCAGCCCCAGAGGACGTAGCGGCTCCTACAATGAGCAGTTCTTC
TRBV7-2,.,TRBJ2-3,CASSLAGRDTQYF,TGTGCCAGCAGCTTAGCGGGGCGGGATACGCAGTATTTT
TRBV18,TRBD1,TRBJ1-4,CASSRTGGTDEKLFF,TGTGCCAGCTCTCGGACAGGGGGTACTGATGAAAAACTGTTTTTT
TRBV19,TRBD1,TRBJ1-1,CASSPRTGSGTEAFF,TGTGCCAGTAGTCCGCGGACAGGGTCGGGCACTGAAGCTTTCTTT
TRBV4-2,TRBD2,TRBJ2-1,CASSQARSSGSNEQFF,TGTGCCAGCAGCCAAGCTCGCTCCAGCGGGAGCAATGAGCAGTTCTTC
TRBV2,.,TRBJ1-1,CASSDRNRATEAFF,TGTGCCAGCAGTGATCGGAACAGGGCCACTGAAGCTTTCTTT
TRBV19,.,TRBJ2-3,CASSIRVADTQYF,TGTGCCAGTAGTATCAGGGTTGCAGATACGCAGTATTTT
TRBV7-8,TRBD1,TRBJ1-2,CASRPLTGSFYGYTF,TGTGCCAGCAGGCCATTGACAGGGAGTTTCTATGGCTACACCTTC
TRBV10-3,.,TRBJ2-7,CAISESERYVTYEQYF,TGTGCCATCAGTGAGTCCGAGCGGTATGTCACCTACGAGCAGTACTTC
TRBV20-1,.,TRBJ2-1,CSARRSNEQFF,TGCAGTGCTAGGCGGTCCAATGAGCAGTTCTTC
TRBV7-2,TRBD2,TRBJ2-7,CASSFSGGFSYEQYF,TGTGCCAGCAGCTTCAGCGGGGGGTTCTCCTACGAGCAGTACTTC
TRBV7-2,.,TRBJ2-2,CASSPRRGEPNTGELFF,TGTGCCAGCAGCCCCCGGCGCGGAGAACCCAACACCGGGGAGCTGTTTTTT
TRBV5-4,TRBD1,TRBJ2-5,CASSPWTGQETQYF,TGTGCCAGCAGCCCGTGGACAGGCCAAGAGACCCAGTACTTC
TRBV6-5,.,TRBJ2-1,CASSYSGSYNEQFF,TGTGCCAGCAGTTACAGCGGTTCCTACAATGAGCAGTTCTTC
TRBV4-1,.,TRBJ1-1,CASSQDHGGGWNTEAFF,TGCGCCAGCAGCCAAGACCACGGGGGGGGGTGGAACACTGAAGCTTTCTTT
TRBV7-9,.,TRBJ1-5,CASSLSGTLDQPQHF,TGTGCCAGCAGCTTATCTGGGACACTTGATCAGCCCCAGCATTTT
TRBV19,.,TRBJ1-4,CASTDPLTRRNEKLFF,TGTGCCAGTACTGACCCCTTGACGAGGCGTAATGAAAAACTGTTTTTT
TRBV19,TRBD1,TRBJ2-7,CASSPTGVLYEQYF,TGTGCCAGTAGTCCGACAGGGGTCCTATACGAGCAGTACTTC
TRBV11-2,.,TRBJ2-7,CASSLGDIYEQYF,TGTGCCAGCAGCTTAGGCGACATTTACGAGCAGTACTTC
TRBV18,TRBD1,TRBJ2-7,CASSPNPGQIYEQYF,TGTGCCAGCTCACCAAACCCGGGACAGATTTACGAGCAGTACTTC
TRBV19,TRBD1,TRBJ1-2,CASMDRGRRGYTF,TGTGCCAGTATGGACAGGGGGAGAAGGGGCTACACCTTC
TRBV18,.,TRBJ2-2,CASSPVRGTGELFF,TGTGCCAGCTCACCGGTTCGGGGCACCGGGGAGCTGTTTTTT
TRBV6-5,TRBD1,TRBJ2-1,CASSNRDRGYNEQFF,TGTGCCAGCAGCAACAGGGACAGGGGCTACAATGAGCAGTTCTTC
TRBV6-1,.,TRBJ1-5,CASSEETGYSNQPQHF,TGTGCCAGCAGTGAAGAGACAGGCTATAGCAATCAGCCCCAGCATTTT
TRBV2,TRBD1,TRBJ1-5,CASSAGQVDHF,TGTGCCAGCAGTGCCGGACAGGTTGATCATTTT
TRBV5-4,.,TRBJ1-1,CASSLDGALNTEAFF,TGTGCCAGCAGCTTGGATGGAGCCCTGAACACTGAAGCTTTCTTT
TRBV11-2,TRBD1,TRBJ1-1,CASSYRGRNTEAFF,TGTGCCAGCAGCTACAGGGGGCGGAACACTGAAGCTTTCTTT
TRBV30,TRBD1,TRBJ2-2,CASLGTANTGELFF,TGTGCCTCGTTAGGGACAGCGAACACCGGGGAGCTGTTTTTT
TRBV27,.,TRBJ2-3,CASSLGGAGTDTQYF,TGTGCCAGCAGTTTAGGAGGGGCCGGCACAGATACGCAGTATTTT
TRBV5-6,.,TRBJ2-3,CASSLGAVETQYF,TGTGCCAGCAGCTTGGGGGCCGTTGAGACGCAGTATTTT
TRBV6-7,.,TRBJ1-5,CATEQGSDSNQPQHF,TGTGCCACCGAGCAGGGGTCGGATAGCAATCAGCCCCAGCATTTT
TRBV15,TRBD1,TRBJ2-1,CATSRVTGGTYEQFF,TGTGCCACCAGCAGAGTTACAGGGGGCACGTATGAGCAGTTCTTC
TRBV5-1,TRBD1,TRBJ2-5,CASSFSGTGEETQYF,TGCGCCAGCAGCTTCTCCGGGACAGGGGAAGAGACCCAGTACTTC
TRBV6-5,TRBD1,TRBJ2-7,CASSYARQGNYEQYF,TGTGCCAGCAGTTACGCGAGACAGGGAAACTACGAGCAGTACTTC
TRBV11-3,.,TRBJ2-7,CASSFSGVSYEQYF,TGTGCCAGCAGCTTCTCAGGGGTCTCCTACGAGCAGTACTTC